There are many counts of the clone carrying this T cell receptor beta chain. Its cognate antigen is unknown. The sample is drawn from a study of identical twins. From germline, CDR1 is DFQATT and CDR2 SNEGSKA (reference sequence). Trimming shortened V by 0 bases and J by 0 bases, and 7 bases separated the two germline ends. The CDR3 extends over 14 amino acids. TCRdb passed the 5' RACE reads through MiXCR, listing each CDR3 protein once. Among roughly 750,000 distinct CDR3 sequences, about 20% were seen once, and the ten largest hold about 4.3%. Points from the study as a whole: Not following the same donors, the study drew its conclusions from cross-sectional statistical analysis. The study found weaker excess twin sharing in beta out-of-frame sequences.

This sample was shared with a second study, whose subject was T cells expressing NK-cell markers. This second study says: Of eight sequenced donors, seven were HCMV-seropositive and one HCMV-seronegative. These same clonotypes (in a few donors) also led the CD3+CD56-NKG2C+ fraction.

The sample comprised PBMCs. The TCR originated in a woman under 30 in good health. This chain connects TRBV20-1 to TRBJ2-3; no reliable D call. This chain's CDR3 is CSAREISSTDTQYF. CDR3 nucleotides: TGCAGTGCTAGAGAAATATCTAGCACAGATACGCAGTATTTT.